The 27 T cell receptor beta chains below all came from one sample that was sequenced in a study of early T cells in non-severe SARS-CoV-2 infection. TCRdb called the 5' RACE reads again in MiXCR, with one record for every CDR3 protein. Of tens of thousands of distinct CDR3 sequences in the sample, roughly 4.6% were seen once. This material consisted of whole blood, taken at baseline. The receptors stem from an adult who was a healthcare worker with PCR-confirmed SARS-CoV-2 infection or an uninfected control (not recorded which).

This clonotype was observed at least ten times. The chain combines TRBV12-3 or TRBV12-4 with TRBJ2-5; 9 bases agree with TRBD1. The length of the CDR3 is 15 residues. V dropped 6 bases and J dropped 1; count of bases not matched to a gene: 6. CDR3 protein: CASRATGGPQETQYF. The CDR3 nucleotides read TGTGCCAGCAGAGCAACAGGGGGCCCCCAAGAGACCCAGTACTTC.

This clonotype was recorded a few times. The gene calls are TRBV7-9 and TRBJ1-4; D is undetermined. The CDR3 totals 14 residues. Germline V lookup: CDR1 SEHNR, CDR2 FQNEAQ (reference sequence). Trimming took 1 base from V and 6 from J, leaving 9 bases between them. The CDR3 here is CASSLGGNDEKLFF. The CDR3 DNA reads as TGTGCCAGCAGCTTAGGAGGTAATGATGAAAAACTGTTTTTT.

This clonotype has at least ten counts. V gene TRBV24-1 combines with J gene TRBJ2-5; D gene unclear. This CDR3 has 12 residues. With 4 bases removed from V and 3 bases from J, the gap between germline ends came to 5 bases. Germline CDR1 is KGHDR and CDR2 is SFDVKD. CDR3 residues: CATSDSEETQYF. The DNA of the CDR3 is TGTGCCACCAGTGACTCCGAAGAGACCCAGTACTTC.

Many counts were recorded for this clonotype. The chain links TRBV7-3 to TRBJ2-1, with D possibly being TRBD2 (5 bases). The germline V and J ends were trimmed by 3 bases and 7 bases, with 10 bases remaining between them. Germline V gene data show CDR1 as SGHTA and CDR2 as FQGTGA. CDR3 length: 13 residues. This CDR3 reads CASSLGANNEQFF. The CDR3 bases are TGTGCCAGCAGCTTGGGAGCCAATAATGAGCAGTTCTTC.

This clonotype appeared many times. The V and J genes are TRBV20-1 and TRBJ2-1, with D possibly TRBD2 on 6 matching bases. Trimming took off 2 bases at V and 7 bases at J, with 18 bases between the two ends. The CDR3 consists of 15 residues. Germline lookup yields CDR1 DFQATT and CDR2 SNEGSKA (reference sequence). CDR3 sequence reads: CSARRGNSLGNEQFF. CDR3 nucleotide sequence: TGCAGTGCTAGACGGGGGAACTCCCTAGGGAATGAGCAGTTCTTC.

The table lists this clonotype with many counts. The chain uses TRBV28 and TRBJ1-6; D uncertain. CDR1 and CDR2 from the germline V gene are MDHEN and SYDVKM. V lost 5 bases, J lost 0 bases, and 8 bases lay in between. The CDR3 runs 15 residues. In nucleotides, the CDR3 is TGTGCCAGCAGTGTTCCGGGCTCCTATAATTCACCCCTCCACTTT. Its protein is CASSVPGSYNSPLHF.

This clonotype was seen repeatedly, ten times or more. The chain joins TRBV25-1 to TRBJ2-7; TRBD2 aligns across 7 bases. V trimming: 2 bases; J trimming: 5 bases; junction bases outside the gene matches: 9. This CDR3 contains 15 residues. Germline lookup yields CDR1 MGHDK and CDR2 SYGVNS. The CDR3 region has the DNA TGTGCCAGCAGTGAAAAAGCGGGATTTGAGCACGAGCAGTACTTC. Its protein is CASSEKAGFEHEQYF.

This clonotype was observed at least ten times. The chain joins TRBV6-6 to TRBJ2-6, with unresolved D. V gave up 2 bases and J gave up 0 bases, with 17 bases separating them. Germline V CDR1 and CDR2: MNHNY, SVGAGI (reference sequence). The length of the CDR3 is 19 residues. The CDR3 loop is CASSYRMGSSFSGANVLTF. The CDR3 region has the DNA TGTGCCAGCAGTTACAGGATGGGATCCTCCTTCTCTGGGGCCAACGTCCTGACTTTC.

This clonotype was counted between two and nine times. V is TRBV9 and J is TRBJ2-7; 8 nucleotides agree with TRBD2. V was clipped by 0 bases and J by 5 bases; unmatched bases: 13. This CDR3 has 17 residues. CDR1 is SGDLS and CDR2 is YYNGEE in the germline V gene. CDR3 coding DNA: TGTGCCAGCAGCGTAGCTAGTTGGGGAGCGGGAGACAACGAGCAGTACTTC. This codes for CASSVASWGAGDNEQYF.

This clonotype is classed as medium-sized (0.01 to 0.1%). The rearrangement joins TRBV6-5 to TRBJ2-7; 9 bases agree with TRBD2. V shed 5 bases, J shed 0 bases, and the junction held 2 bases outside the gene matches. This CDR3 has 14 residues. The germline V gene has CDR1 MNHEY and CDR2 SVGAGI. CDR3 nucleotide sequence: TGTGCCAGCAGTAAAGCGGGAGGCTCCTACGAGCAGTACTTC. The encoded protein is CASSKAGGSYEQYF.

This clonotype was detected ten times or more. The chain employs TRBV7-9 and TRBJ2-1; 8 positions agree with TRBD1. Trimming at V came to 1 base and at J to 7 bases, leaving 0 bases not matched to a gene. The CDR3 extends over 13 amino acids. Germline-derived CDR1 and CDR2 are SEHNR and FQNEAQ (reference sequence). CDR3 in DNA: TGTGCCAGCAGCTTAGGGACAGGGAATGAGCAGTTCTTC. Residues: CASSLGTGNEQFF.

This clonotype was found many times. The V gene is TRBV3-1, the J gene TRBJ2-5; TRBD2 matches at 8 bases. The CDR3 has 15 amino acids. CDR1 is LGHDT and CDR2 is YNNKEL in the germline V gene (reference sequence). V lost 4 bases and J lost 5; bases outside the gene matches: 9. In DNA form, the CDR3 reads TGTGCCAGCAGCCGTGGCGGGGGGAGGATTGAGACCCAGTACTTC. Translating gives CASSRGGGRIETQYF.

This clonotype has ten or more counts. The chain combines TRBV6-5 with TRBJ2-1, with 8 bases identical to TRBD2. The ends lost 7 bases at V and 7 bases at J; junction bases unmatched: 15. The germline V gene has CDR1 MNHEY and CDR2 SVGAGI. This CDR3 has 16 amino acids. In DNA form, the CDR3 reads TGTGCCAGCAAGGAAGGGCTAGCGGGTCGAGGGAATGAGCAGTTCTTC. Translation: CASKEGLAGRGNEQFF.

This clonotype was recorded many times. The CDR3 spells CASSLTSYEQYF. The CDR3 DNA reads TGTGCCAGCAGCCTAACCTCCTACGAGCAGTACTTC. The V and J genes are TRBV7-2 and TRBJ2-7, with D hard to call. Trimming stripped 5 bases from V and 0 bases from J, with 5 bases between. From germline, CDR1 is SGHTA and CDR2 FQGNSA. The CDR3 sequence is 12 residues long.

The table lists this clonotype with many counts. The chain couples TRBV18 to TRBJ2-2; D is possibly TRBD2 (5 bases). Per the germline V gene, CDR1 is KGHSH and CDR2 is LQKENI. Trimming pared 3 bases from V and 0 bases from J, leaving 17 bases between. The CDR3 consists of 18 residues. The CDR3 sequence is CASSPILGFNANTGELFF. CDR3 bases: TGTGCCAGCTCACCGATACTAGGATTTAACGCGAACACCGGGGAGCTGTTTTTT.

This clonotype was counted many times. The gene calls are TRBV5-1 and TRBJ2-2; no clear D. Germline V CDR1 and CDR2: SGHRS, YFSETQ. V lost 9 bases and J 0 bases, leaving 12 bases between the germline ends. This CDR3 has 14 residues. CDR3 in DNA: TGCGCCATTTCAACCCAATCGAACACCGGGGAGCTGTTTTTT. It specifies CAISTQSNTGELFF.

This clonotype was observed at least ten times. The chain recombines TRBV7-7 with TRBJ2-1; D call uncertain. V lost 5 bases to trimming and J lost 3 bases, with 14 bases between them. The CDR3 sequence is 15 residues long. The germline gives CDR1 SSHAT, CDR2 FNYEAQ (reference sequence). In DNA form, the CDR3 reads TGTGCCAGCAGCCCTTCTGGCACAATCTACAATGAGCAGTTCTTC. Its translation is CASSPSGTIYNEQFF.

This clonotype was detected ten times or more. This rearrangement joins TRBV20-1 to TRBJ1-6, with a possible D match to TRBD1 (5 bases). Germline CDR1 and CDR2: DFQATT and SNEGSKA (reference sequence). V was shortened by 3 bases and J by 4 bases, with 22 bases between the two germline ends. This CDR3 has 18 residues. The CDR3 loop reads CSARAPARQPPYNSPLHF. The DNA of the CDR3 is TGCAGTGCTAGGGCCCCCGCTCGACAGCCGCCTTATAATTCACCCCTCCACTTT.

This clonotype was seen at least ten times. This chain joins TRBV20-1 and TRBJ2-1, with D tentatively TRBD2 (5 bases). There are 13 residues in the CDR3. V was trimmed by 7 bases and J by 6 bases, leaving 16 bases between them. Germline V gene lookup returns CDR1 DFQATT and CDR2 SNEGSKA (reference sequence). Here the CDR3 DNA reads TGCAGTGTCCCTCCGGGATCGACCAATGAGCAGTTCTTC. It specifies CSVPPGSTNEQFF.

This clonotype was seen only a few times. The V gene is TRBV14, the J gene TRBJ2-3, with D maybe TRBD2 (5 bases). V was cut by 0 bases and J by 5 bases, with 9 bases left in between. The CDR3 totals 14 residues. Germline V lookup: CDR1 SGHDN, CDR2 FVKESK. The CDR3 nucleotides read TGTGCCAGCAGCCAAGATTTGGGGAGAGATACGCAGTATTTT. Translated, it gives CASSQDLGRDTQYF.

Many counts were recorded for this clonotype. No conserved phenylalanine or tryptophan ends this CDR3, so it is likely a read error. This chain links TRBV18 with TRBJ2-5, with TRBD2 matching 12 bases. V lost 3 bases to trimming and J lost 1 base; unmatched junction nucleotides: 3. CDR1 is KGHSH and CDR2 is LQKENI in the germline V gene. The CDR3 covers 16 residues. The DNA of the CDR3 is TGTGCCAGCTCACCGCCACTAGCGGGGGGCCAAGAGACCCAGTACCTC. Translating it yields CASSPPLAGGQETQYL.

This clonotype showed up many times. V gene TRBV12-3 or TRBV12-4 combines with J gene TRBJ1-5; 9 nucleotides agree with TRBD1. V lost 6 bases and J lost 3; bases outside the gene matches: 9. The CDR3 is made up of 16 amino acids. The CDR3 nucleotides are TGTGCCAGCAGCCGCACCGGGACAGGGCTCAATCAGCCCCAGCATTTT. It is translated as CASSRTGTGLNQPQHF.

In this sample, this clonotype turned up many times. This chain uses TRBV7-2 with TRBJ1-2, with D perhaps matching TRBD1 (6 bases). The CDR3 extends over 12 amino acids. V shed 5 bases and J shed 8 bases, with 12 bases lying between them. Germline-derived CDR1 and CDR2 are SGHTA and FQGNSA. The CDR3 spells CASSPRTDGYTF. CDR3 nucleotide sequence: TGTGCCAGCAGCCCCCGGACAGACGGCTACACCTTC.

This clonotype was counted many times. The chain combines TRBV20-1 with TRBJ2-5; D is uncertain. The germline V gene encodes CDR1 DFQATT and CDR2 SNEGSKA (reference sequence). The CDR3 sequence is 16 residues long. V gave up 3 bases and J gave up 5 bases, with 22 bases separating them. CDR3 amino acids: CSARVPLPKSLETQYF. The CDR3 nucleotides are TGCAGTGCTAGGGTTCCCCTCCCTAAGTCTCTGGAGACCCAGTACTTC.

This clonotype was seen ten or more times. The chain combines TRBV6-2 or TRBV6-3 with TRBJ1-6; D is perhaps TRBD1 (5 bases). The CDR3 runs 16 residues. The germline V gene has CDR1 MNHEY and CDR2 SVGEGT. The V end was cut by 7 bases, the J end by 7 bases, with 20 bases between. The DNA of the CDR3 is TGTGCCAGCAAGCCGGAGCGAGGGGAAGACAATTCACCCCTCCACTTT. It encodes CASKPERGEDNSPLHF.

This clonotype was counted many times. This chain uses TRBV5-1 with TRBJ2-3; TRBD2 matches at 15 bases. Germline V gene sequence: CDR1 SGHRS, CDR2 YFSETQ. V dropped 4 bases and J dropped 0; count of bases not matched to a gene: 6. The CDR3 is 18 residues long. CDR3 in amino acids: CASSPGLAGGSSTDTQYF. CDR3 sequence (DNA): TGCGCCAGCAGCCCCGGACTAGCGGGAGGGTCTAGCACAGATACGCAGTATTTT.

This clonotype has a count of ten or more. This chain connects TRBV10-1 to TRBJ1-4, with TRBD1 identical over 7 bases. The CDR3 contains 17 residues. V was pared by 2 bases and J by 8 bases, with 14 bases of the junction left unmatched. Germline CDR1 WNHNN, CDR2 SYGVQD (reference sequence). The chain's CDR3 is CASSEGQENEVREKLFF. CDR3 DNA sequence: TGCGCCAGCAGTGAGGGACAGGAGAATGAAGTTCGGGAAAAACTGTTTTTT.